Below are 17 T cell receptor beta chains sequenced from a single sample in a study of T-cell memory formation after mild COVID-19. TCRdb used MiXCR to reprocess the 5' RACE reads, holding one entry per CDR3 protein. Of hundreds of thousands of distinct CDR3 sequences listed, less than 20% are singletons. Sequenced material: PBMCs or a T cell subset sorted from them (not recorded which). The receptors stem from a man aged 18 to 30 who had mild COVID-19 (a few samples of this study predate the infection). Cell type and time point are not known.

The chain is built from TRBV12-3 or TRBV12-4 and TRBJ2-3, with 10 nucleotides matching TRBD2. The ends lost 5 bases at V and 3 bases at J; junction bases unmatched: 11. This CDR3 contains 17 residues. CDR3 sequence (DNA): TGTGCCAGCAGTCGTAATAGCGGGGGGACGGGGACAGATACGCAGTATTTT. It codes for CASSRNSGGTGTDTQYF.

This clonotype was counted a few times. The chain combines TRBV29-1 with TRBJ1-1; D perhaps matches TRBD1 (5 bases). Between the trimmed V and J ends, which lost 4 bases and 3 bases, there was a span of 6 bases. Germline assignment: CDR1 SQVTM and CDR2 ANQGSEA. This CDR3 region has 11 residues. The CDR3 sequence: CSVAGYTEAFF. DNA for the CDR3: TGCAGCGTTGCAGGGTACACTGAAGCTTTCTTT.

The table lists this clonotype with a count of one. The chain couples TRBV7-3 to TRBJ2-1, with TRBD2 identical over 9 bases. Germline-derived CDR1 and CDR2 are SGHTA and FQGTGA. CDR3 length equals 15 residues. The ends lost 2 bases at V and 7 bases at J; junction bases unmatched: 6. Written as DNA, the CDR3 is TGTGCCAGCAGCTTAGGTCTAGCGGGGTGGAATGAGCAGTTCTTC. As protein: CASSLGLAGWNEQFF.

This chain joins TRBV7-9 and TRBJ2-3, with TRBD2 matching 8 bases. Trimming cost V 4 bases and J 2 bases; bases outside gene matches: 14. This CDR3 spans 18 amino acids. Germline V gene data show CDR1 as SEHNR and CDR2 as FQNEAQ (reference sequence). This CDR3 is CASSSNYRAAGVTDTQYF. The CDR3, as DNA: TGTGCCAGCAGCTCAAACTATAGAGCAGCGGGGGTCACAGATACGCAGTATTTT.

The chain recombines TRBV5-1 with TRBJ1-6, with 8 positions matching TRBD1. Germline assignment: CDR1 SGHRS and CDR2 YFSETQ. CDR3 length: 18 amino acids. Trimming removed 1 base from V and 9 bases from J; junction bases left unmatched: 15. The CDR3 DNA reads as TGCGCCAGCAGCTTGATAGGCTCCCAGGGGGCGCTTCTTTCACCCCTCCACTTT. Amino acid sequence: CASSLIGSQGALLSPLHF.

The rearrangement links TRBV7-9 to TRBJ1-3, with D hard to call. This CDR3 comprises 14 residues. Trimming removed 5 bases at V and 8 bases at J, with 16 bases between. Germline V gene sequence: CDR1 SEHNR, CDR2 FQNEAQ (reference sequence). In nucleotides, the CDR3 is TGTGCCAGCAGCGGGAAAATGAGGAGAGACACCATATATTTT. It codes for CASSGKMRRDTIYF.

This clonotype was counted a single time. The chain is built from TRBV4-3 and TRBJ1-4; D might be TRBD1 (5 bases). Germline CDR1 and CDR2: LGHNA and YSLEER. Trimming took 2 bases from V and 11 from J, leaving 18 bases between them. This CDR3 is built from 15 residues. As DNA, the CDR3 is TGCGCCAGCAGCCAACTCAGGGACGGCCCTGGGAAACTGTTTTTT. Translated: CASSQLRDGPGKLFF.

The CDR3 bases are TGTGCCATCTCCCGGCCCTCTGGGGCCAACGTCCTGACTTTC. Translating it yields CAISRPSGANVLTF. The rearrangement links TRBV10-3 to TRBJ2-6; D ambiguous. V lost 8 bases and J 0 bases, leaving 8 bases between the germline ends. Germline V lookup: CDR1 ENHRY, CDR2 SYGVKD. CDR3 length: 14 amino acids.

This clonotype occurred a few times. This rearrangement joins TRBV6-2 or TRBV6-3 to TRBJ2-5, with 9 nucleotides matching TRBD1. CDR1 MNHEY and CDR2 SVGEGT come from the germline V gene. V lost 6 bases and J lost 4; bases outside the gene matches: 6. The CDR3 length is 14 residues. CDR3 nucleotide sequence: TGTGCCAGCAGACCCGACAGGGGGACAGAGACCCAGTACTTC. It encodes CASRPDRGTETQYF.

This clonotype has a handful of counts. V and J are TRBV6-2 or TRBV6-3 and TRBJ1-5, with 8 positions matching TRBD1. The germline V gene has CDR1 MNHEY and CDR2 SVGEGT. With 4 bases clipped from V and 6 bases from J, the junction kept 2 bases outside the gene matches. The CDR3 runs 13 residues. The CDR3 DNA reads TGTGCCAGCAGTTGGACAGGGAGTCAGCCCCAGCATTTT. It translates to CASSWTGSQPQHF.

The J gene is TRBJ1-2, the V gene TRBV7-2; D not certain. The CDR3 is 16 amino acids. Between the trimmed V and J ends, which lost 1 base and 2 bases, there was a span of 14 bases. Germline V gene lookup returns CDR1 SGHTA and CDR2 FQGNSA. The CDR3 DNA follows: TGTGCCAGCAGCTTAGGAGTCGAGGCAAACAACTATGGCTACACCTTC. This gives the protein CASSLGVEANNYGYTF.

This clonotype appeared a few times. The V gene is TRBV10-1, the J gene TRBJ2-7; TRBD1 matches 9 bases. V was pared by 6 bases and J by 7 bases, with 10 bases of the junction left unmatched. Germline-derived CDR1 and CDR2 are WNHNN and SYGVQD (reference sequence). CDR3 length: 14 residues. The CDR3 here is CASSPGQGGREQYF. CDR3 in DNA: TGCGCCAGCAGCCCGGGACAGGGAGGGCGAGAGCAGTACTTC.

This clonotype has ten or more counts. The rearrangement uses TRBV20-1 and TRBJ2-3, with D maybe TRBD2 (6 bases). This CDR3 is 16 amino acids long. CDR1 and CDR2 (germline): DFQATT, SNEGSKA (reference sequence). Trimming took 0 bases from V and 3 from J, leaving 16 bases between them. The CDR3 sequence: CSARDTRGTETDTQYF. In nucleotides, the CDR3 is TGCAGTGCTAGAGATACGCGGGGAACTGAGACAGATACGCAGTATTTT.

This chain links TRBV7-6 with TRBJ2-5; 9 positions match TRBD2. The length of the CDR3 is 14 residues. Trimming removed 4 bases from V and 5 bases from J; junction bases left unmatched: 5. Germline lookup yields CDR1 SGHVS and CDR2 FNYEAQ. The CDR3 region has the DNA TGTGCCAGCAGCTGGGGACTAGCCAGGGAGACCCAGTACTTC. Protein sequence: CASSWGLARETQYF.

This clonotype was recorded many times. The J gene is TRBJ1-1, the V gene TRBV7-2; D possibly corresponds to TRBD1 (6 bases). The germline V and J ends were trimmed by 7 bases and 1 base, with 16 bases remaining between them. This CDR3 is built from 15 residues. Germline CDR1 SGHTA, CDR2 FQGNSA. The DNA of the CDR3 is TGTGCCAGCACCCCACCCGGGACACAGAACACTGAAGCTTTCTTT. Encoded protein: CASTPPGTQNTEAFF.

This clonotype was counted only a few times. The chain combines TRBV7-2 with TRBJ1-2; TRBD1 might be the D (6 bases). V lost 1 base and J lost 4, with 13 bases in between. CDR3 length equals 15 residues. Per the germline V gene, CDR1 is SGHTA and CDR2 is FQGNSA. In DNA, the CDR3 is TGTGCCAGCAGCTTAGGAGGGGGGGTAGTCTATGGCTACACCTTC. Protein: CASSLGGGVVYGYTF.

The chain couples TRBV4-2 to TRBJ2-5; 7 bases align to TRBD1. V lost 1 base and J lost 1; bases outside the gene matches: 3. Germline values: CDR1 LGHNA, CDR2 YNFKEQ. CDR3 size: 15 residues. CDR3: CASSQVRGLQETQYF. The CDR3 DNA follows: TGTGCCAGCAGCCAAGTAAGGGGGCTCCAAGAGACCCAGTACTTC.